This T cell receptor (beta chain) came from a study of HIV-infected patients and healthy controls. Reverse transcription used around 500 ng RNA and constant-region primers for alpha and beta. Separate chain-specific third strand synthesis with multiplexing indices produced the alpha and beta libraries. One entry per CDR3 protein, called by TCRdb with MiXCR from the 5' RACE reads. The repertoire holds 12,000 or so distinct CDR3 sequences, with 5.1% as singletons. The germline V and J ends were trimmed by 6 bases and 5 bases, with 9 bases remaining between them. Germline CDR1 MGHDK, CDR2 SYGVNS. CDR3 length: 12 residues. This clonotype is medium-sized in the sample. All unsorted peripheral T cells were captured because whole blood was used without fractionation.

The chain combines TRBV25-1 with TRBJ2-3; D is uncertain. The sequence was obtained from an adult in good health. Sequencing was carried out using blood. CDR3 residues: CASSPTGDTQYF. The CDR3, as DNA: TGTGCCAGCAGCCCGACTGGAGATACGCAGTATTTT.